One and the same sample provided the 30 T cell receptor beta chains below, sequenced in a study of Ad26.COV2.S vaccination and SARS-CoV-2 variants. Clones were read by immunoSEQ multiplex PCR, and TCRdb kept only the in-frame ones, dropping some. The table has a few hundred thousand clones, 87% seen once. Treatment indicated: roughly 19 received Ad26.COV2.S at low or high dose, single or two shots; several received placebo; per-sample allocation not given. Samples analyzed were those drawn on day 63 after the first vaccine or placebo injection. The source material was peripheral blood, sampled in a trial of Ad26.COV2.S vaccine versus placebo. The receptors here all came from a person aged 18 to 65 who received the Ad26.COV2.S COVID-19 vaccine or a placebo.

CDR3 sequence: CASSYGSNQPQHF. CDR3 sequence (DNA): TGTGCCAGCAGTTACGGTAGCAATCAGCCCCAGCATTTT. The chain couples TRBV6-2 or TRBV6-3 to TRBJ1-5; D gene ambiguous. This CDR3 spans 13 amino acids. Germline assignment: CDR1 MNHEY and CDR2 SVGEGT. The V gene lost 2 bases and the J gene lost 0 bases, with 2 bases spanning the gap.

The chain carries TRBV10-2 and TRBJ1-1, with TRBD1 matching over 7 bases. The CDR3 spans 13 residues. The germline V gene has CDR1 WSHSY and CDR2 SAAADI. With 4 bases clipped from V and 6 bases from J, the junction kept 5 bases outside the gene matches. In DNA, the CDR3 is TGCGCCAGCAGTGGGACAGGTACTTCTGAAGCTTTCTTT. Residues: CASSGTGTSEAFF.

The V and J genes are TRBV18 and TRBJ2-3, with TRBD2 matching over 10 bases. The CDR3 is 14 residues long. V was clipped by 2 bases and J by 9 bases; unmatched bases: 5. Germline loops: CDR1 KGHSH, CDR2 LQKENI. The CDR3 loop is CASSPGTSEGTQYF. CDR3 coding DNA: TGTGCCAGCTCACCAGGGACTAGCGAAGGGACGCAGTATTTT.

The CDR3 loop is CASSPRLAGAPSDTQYF. CDR3 sequence (DNA): TGCGCCAGCAGCCCCCGACTAGCGGGGGCCCCCTCAGATACGCAGTATTTT. The genes are TRBV5-1 and TRBJ2-3, with 12 nucleotides matching TRBD2. V lost 4 bases to trimming and J lost 4 bases; unmatched junction nucleotides: 10. The CDR3 consists of 17 residues. Germline CDR1 is SGHRS and CDR2 is YFSETQ. The whole variable domain, remainder taken from reference TRBV5-1 and TRBJ2-3, is KAGVTQTPRYLIKTRGQQVTLSCSPISGHRSVSWYQQTPGQGLQFLFEYFSETQRNKGNFPGRFSGRQFSNSRSEMNVSTLELGDSALYLCASSPRLAGAPSDTQYFGPGTRLTVL.

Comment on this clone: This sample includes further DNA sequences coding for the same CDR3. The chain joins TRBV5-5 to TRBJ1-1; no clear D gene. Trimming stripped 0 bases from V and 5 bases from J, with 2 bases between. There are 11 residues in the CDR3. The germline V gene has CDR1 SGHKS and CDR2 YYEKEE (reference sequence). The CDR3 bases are TGTGCCAGCAGCTTGGGGACTGAAGCTTTCTTT. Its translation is CASSLGTEAFF.

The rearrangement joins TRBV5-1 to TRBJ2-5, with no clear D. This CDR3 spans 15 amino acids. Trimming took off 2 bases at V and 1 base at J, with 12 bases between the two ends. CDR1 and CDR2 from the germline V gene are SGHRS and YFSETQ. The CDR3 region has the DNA TGCGCCAGCAGCTTTAATCGACATACCCAAGAGACCCAGTACTTC. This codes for CASSFNRHTQETQYF.

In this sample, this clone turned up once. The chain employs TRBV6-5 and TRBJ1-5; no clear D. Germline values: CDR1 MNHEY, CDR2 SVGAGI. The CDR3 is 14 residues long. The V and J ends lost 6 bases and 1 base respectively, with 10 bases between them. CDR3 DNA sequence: TGTGCCAGCAGATTTCTTAAAAGCAATCAGCCCCAGCATTTT. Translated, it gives CASRFLKSNQPQHF.

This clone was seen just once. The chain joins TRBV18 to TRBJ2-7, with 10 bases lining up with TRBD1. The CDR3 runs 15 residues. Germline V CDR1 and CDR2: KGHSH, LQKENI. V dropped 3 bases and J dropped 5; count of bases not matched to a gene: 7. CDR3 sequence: CASSPATGGRDEQYF. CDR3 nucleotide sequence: TGTGCCAGCTCACCCGCGACAGGGGGCCGGGACGAGCAGTACTTC.

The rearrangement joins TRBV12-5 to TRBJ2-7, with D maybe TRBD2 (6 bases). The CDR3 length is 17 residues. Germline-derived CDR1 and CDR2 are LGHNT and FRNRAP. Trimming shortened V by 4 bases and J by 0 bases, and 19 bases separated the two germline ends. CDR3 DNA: TGTGCTAGTGGTTCGACGGGACTGAACCCCTTCTCCTACGAGCAGTACTTC. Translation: CASGSTGLNPFSYEQYF.

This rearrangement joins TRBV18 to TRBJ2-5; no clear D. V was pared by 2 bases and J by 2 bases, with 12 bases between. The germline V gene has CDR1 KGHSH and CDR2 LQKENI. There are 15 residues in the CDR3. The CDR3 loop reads CASSPYSTLQETQYF. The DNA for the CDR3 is TGTGCCAGCTCACCATACAGCACTCTTCAAGAGACCCAGTACTTC. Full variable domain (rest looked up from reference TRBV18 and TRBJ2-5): NAGVMQNPRHLVRRRGQEARLRCSPMKGHSHVYWYRQLPEEGLKFMVYLQKENIIDESGMPKERFSAEFPKEGPSILRIQQVVRGDSAAYFCASSPYSTLQETQYFGPGTRLLVL.

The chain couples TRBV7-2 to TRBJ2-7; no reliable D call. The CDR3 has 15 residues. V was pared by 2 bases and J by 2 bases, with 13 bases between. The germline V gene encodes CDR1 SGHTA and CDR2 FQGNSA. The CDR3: CASSLFVGFTYEQYF. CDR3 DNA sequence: TGTGCCAGCAGCTTATTTGTGGGCTTTACCTACGAGCAGTACTTC.

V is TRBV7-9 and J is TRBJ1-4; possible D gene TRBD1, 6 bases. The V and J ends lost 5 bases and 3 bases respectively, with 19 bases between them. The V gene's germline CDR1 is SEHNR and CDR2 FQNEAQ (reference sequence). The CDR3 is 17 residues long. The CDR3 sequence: CASSASGASIANEKLFF. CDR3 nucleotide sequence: TGTGCCAGCAGCGCGTCGGGGGCATCTATTGCTAATGAAAAACTGTTTTTT.

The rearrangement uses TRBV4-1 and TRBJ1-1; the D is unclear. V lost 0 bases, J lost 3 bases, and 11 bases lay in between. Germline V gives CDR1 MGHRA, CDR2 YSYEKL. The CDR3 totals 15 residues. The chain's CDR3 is CASSQEGSPDTEAFF. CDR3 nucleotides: TGCGCCAGCAGCCAAGAGGGCAGTCCGGACACTGAAGCTTTCTTT.

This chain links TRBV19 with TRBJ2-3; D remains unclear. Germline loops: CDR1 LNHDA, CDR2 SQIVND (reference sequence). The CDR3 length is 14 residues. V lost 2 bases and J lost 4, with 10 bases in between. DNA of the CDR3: TGTGCCAGTAGTATACTGCAGCAGGCAGATACGCAGTATTTT. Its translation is CASSILQQADTQYF.

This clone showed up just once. The CDR3 here is CASSLGFTGELFF. DNA of the CDR3: TGTGCCAGCAGTTTGGGGTTCACCGGGGAGCTGTTTTTT. This chain links TRBV12-3 or TRBV12-4 with TRBJ2-2; D is unresolved. The CDR3 runs 13 residues. Trimming stripped 3 bases from V and 4 bases from J, with 6 bases between.

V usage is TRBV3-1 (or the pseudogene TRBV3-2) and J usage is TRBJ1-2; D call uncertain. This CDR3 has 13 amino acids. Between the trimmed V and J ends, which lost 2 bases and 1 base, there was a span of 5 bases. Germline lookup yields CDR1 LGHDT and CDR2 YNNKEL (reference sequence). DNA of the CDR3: TGTGCCAGCAGCCAATGGGATAACTATGGCTACACCTTC. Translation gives CASSQWDNYGYTF.

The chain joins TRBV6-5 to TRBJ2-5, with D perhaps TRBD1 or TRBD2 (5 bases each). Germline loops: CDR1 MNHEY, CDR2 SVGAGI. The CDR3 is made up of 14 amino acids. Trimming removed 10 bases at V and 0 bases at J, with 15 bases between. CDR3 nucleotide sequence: TGTGCCACAAGTTTATGGGGGAACCAAGAGACCCAGTACTTC. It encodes CATSLWGNQETQYF.

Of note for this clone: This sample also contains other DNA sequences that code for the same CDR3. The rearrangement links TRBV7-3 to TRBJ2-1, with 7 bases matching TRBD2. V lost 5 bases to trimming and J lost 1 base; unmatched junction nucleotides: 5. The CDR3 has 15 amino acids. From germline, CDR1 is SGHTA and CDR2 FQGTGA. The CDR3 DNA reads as TGTGCCAGCAGCCTGACCGGGGGGTCCTACAATGAGCAGTTCTTC. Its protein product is CASSLTGGSYNEQFF.

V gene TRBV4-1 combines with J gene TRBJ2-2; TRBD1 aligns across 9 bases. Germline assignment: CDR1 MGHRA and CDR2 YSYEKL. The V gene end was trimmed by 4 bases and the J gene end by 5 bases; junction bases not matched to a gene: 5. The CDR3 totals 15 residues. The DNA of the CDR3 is TGCGCCAGCAGCCGCAAGGACAGGGGAACCGGGGAGCTGTTTTTT. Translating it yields CASSRKDRGTGELFF.

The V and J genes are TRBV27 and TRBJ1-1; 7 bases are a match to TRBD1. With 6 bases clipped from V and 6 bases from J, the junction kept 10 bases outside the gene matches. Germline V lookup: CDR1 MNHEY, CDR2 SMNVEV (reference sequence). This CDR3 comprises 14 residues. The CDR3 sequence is CASSPRARGSEAFF. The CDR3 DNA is TGTGCCAGCAGCCCGCGGGCCAGGGGGTCTGAAGCTTTCTTT.

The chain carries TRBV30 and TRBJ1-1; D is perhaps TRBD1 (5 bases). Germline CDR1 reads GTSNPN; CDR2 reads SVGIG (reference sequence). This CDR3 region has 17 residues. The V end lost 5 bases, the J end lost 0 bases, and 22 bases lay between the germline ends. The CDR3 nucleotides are TGTGCCTGGGTCTGGGGCATGGCCCTTCTTGTGAACACTGAAGCTTTCTTT. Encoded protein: CAWVWGMALLVNTEAFF.

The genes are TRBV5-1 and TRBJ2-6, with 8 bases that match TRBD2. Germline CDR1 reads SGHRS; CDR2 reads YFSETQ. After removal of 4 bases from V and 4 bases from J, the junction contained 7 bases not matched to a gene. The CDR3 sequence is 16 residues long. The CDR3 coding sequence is TGCGCCAGCAGCGAGACCCTAGCGGGCGGGGCCAACGTCCTGACTTTC. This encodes CASSETLAGGANVLTF. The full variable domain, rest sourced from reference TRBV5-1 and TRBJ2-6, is KAGVTQTPRYLIKTRGQQVTLSCSPISGHRSVSWYQQTPGQGLQFLFEYFSETQRNKGNFPGRFSGRQFSNSRSEMNVSTLELGDSALYLCASSETLAGGANVLTFGAGSRLTVL.

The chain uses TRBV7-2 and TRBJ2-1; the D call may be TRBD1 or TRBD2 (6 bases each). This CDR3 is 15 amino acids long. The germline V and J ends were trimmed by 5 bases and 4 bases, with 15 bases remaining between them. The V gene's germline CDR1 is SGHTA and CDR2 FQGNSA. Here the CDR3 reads CASSPWGANYNEQFF. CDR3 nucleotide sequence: TGTGCCAGCAGCCCCTGGGGGGCGAATTACAATGAGCAGTTCTTC.

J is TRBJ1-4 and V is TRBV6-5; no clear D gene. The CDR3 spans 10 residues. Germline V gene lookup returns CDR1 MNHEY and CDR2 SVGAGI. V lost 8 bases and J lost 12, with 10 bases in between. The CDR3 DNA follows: TGTGCCAGCCGATTAGGCCAACTGTTTTTT. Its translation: CASRLGQLFF.

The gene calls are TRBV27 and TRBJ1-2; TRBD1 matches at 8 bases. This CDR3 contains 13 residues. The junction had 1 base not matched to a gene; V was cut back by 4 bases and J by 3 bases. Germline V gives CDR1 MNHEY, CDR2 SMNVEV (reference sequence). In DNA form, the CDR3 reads TGTGCCAGCAGTTCACAGGGGGACTATGGCTACACCTTC. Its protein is CASSSQGDYGYTF.

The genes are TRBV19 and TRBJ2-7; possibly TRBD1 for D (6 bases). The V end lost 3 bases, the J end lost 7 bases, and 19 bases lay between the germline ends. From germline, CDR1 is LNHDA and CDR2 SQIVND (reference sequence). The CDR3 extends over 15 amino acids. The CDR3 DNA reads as TGTGCCAGTAGTATCGGACCAGGGGCAACTGAAGAGCAGTACTTC. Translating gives CASSIGPGATEEQYF. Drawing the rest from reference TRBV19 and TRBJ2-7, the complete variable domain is DGGITQSPKYLFRKEGQNVTLSCEQNLNHDAMYWYRQDPGQGLRLIYYSQIVNDFQKGDIAEGYSVSREKKESFPLTVTSAQKNPTAFYLCASSIGPGATEEQYFGPGTRLTVT.

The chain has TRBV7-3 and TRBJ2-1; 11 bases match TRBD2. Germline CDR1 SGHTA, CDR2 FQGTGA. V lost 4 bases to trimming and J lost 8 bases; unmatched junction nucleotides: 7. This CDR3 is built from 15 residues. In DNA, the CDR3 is TGTGCCAGCAGCTCCCTAGCGGGGGGTTATGATGAGCAGTTCTTC. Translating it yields CASSSLAGGYDEQFF.

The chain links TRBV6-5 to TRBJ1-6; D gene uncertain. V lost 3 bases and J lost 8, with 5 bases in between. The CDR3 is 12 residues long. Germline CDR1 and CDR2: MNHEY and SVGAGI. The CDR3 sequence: CASSYSDSPLHF. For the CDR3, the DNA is TGTGCCAGCAGTTATTCCGATTCACCCCTCCACTTT.

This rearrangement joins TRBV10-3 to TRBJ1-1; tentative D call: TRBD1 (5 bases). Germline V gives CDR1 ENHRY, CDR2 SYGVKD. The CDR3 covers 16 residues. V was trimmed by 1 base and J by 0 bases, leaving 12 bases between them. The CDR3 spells CAISEFVGRMNTEAFF. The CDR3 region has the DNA TGTGCCATCAGTGAGTTCGTGGGGCGCATGAACACTGAAGCTTTCTTT.

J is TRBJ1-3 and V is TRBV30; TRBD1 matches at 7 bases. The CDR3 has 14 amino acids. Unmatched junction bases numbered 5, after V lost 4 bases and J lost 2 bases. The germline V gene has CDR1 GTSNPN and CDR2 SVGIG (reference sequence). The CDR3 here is CAWKGDSAGNTIYF. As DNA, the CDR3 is TGTGCCTGGAAGGGGGACAGTGCTGGAAACACCATATATTTT.